This T cell receptor (beta chain) was profiled in a study of cytomegalovirus exposure and HLA in healthy donors. Study as a whole: Within an early data release were roughly 83 million unique TCRs drawn from HLA-typed donors. General study findings and limits: The investigators catalogued some 160 TCR beta chains as cytomegalovirus-associated. Highly shared variants forming one cluster were likely a sequencing artifact.

V was trimmed by 0 bases and J by 2 bases, leaving 17 bases between them. CDR1 and CDR2 (germline): SGHRS, YFSETQ. The CDR3 contains 17 residues. Regarding this clone: Its antigen is unknown.

Donors were ostensibly healthy at sampling, although undocumented immune exposures were probable. Amplification used 60 Vbeta primers and 13 Jbeta primers. Measured with immunoSEQ multiplex PCR; TCRdb has only the in-frame clones, and not every one. Among about 200,000 clones listed, approximately 80% were seen once. The rearrangement links TRBV5-1 to TRBJ1-1; a weak D match, TRBD1 (5 bases). Sequencing input: PBMCs. This receptor was obtained from a man aged 50 or older in good health and CMV-seronegative. The DNA for the CDR3 is TGCGCCAGCAGCTTGGCCGGTTGGCAGGGCGTAAACACTGAAGCTTTCTTT. Translation gives CASSLAGWQGVNTEAFF. The full variable domain, completed using reference TRBV5-1 and TRBJ1-1, is KAGVTQTPRYLIKTRGQQVTLSCSPISGHRSVSWYQQTPGQGLQFLFEYFSETQRNKGNFPGRFSGRQFSNSRSEMNVSTLELGDSALYLCASSLAGWQGVNTEAFFGQGTRLTVV.